Below are 27 T cell receptor beta chains sequenced from a single sample in a study of T cell changes during pregnancy in multiple sclerosis. Some clones are missing from TCRdb's copy, which holds only in-frame ones; the method was immunoSEQ multiplex PCR. The sample includes tens of thousands of clones, 75% to 95% of them seen just once. Specimen: peripheral blood, collected before pregnancy. These receptors all come from a female donor with multiple sclerosis, enrolled in a pregnancy study.

The chain combines TRBV11-2 with TRBJ1-2; D is perhaps TRBD1 (6 bases). This CDR3 region has 13 residues. Germline CDR1 SGHAT, CDR2 FQNNGV. Trimming removed 4 bases from V and 5 bases from J, with 11 bases in between. This chain's CDR3 is CASSSGTPYGYTF. CDR3 bases: TGTGCCAGCAGCTCCGGGACACCTTATGGCTACACCTTC.

The rearrangement uses TRBV29-1 and TRBJ1-1; unclear D gene. V gave up 5 bases and J gave up 3 bases, with 7 bases separating them. The germline V gene has CDR1 SQVTM and CDR2 ANQGSEA. This CDR3 spans 11 amino acids. In DNA, the CDR3 is TGCAGCGTTCTCCTCTACACTGAAGCTTTCTTT. Translation gives CSVLLYTEAFF. Full variable domain (outside the CDR3, taken from reference TRBV29-1 and TRBJ1-1): SAVISQKPSRDICQRGTSLTIQCQVDSQVTMMFWYRQQPGQSLTLIATANQGSEATYESGFVIDKFPISRPNLTFSTLTVSNMSPEDSSIYLCSVLLYTEAFFGQGTRLTVV.

V and J are TRBV15 and TRBJ1-2, with TRBD1 as a possible D gene (5 bases). The CDR3 length is 16 residues. V lost 0 bases, J lost 7 bases, and 18 bases lay in between. Germline V gene lookup returns CDR1 LNHNV and CDR2 YYDKDF (reference sequence). This chain's CDR3 is CATSRDQLAGIFGYTF. CDR3 sequence (DNA): TGTGCCACCAGCAGAGATCAGTTGGCAGGGATTTTTGGCTACACCTTC. The variable domain in full, with the rest retrieved from reference TRBV15 and TRBJ1-2, is DAMVIQNPRYQVTQFGKPVTLSCSQTLNHNVMYWYQQKSSQAPKLLFHYYDKDFNNEADTPDNFQSRRPNTSFCFLDIRSPGLGDTAMYLCATSRDQLAGIFGYTFGSGTRLTVV.

J is TRBJ2-2 and V is TRBV2, with 7 bases fitting TRBD1. Germline CDR1 and CDR2: SNHLY and FYNNEI. This CDR3 is built from 13 residues. With V trimmed by 6 bases and J by 4 bases, 2 bases remained unmatched. CDR3 region: CASRGDSTGELFF. The CDR3 DNA sequence: TGTGCCAGCAGAGGGGACAGCACCGGGGAGCTGTTTTTT.

This chain joins TRBV2 and TRBJ1-2; 9 bases line up with TRBD1. With V trimmed by 4 bases and J by 4 bases, 7 bases remained unmatched. This CDR3 region has 15 residues. Germline lookup yields CDR1 SNHLY and CDR2 FYNNEI. The CDR3 reads CASSVLGQGSYGYTF. The CDR3, as DNA: TGTGCCAGCAGTGTCCTTGGACAGGGGAGCTATGGCTACACCTTC.

The rearrangement uses TRBV5-6 and TRBJ1-4, with 9 nucleotides matching TRBD1. Germline V gene lookup returns CDR1 SGHDT and CDR2 YYEEEE. The CDR3 runs 14 residues. Trimming took 4 bases from V and 6 from J; bases not matched to a gene: 4. The CDR3 is CASSGTGLDEKLFF. DNA of the CDR3: TGTGCCAGCAGCGGGACAGGGTTGGATGAAAAACTGTTTTTT.

The chain uses TRBV9 and TRBJ2-7, with 8 bases fitting TRBD2. Unmatched junction bases numbered 9, after V lost 3 bases and J lost 1 base. The CDR3 has 16 amino acids. From germline, CDR1 is SGDLS and CDR2 YYNGEE. CDR3 sequence (DNA): TGTGCCAGCAGCGGAGGACCTAGCGGGCTTTCCTACGAGCAGTACTTC. This encodes CASSGGPSGLSYEQYF.

The V gene is TRBV19, the J gene TRBJ1-1; D ambiguous. The CDR3 covers 17 residues. Germline loops: CDR1 LNHDA, CDR2 SQIVND (reference sequence). V was cut by 3 bases and J by 1 base, with 18 bases left in between. CDR3 nucleotide sequence: TGTGCCAGTAGTATTCGAGGCACGGGGATGAGGAACACTGAAGCTTTCTTT. This codes for CASSIRGTGMRNTEAFF.

The rearrangement links TRBV6-1 to TRBJ2-7; 9 nucleotides match TRBD2. The CDR3 is 15 amino acids. V gave up 2 bases and J gave up 0 bases; unmatched junction bases: 2. Germline V gene sequence: CDR1 MNHNS, CDR2 SASEGT. The CDR3 DNA follows: TGTGCCAGCAGTGAACTAGCGGGGAGCTCCTACGAGCAGTACTTC. Protein product: CASSELAGSSYEQYF.

This clone was seen a few times. The V gene is TRBV6-5, the J gene TRBJ1-1, with D unresolved. The CDR3 sequence is 14 residues long. Germline loops: CDR1 MNHEY, CDR2 SVGAGI. V shed 6 bases and J shed 5 bases, with 16 bases lying between them. The CDR3 sequence is CASRPDRLRTEAFF. DNA for the CDR3: TGTGCCAGCAGACCCGACCGTCTGAGGACTGAAGCTTTCTTT.

This clone was seen once. The chain uses TRBV10-3 and TRBJ2-7, with 14 bases that match TRBD2. CDR1 ENHRY and CDR2 SYGVKD come from the germline V gene. The CDR3 runs 15 residues. V gave up 1 base and J gave up 7 bases; unmatched junction bases: 3. The CDR3 sequence: CAISELGLAGVEQYF. CDR3 in DNA: TGTGCCATCAGTGAGTTGGGACTAGCGGGGGTAGAGCAGTACTTC.

The chain links TRBV27 to TRBJ1-1; D is unresolved. This CDR3 has 13 amino acids. V was shortened by 3 bases and J by 6 bases, with 11 bases between the two germline ends. Germline loops: CDR1 MNHEY, CDR2 SMNVEV (reference sequence). The CDR3 protein is CASSFSGDSEAFF. CDR3 sequence (DNA): TGTGCCAGCAGTTTTAGCGGAGACTCTGAAGCTTTCTTT.

DNA of the CDR3: TGCGCCAGCAGCTACCGGGACAGGGCGGCAGATACGCAGTATTTT. This gives the protein CASSYRDRAADTQYF. The chain links TRBV5-1 to TRBJ2-3; TRBD1 matches 9 bases. The CDR3 totals 15 residues. V lost 3 bases, J lost 4 bases, and 6 bases stayed unmatched. In germline, CDR1 is SGHRS, CDR2 YFSETQ.

This chain joins TRBV6-5 and TRBJ2-7; weak D call: TRBD2 (6 bases). Germline V CDR1 and CDR2: MNHEY, SVGAGI. V lost 0 bases and J 3 bases, leaving 9 bases between the germline ends. This CDR3 is built from 14 residues. Here the CDR3 DNA reads TGTGCCAGCAGTTACTCGATGGGGGGCTACGAGCAGTACTTC. Its protein is CASSYSMGGYEQYF.

The V gene is TRBV7-9, the J gene TRBJ2-5, with 8 bases aligning to TRBD1. The germline V gene has CDR1 SEHNR and CDR2 FQNEAQ (reference sequence). The CDR3 sequence is 17 residues long. Trimming at V came to 2 bases and at J to 5 bases, leaving 13 bases not matched to a gene. Here the CDR3 reads CASSLLRSGQGRETQYF. CDR3 nucleotide sequence: TGTGCCAGCAGCTTACTCCGGTCAGGACAGGGTCGGGAGACCCAGTACTTC.

The V and J genes are TRBV6-1 and TRBJ1-1; the D is unclear. From germline, CDR1 is MNHNS and CDR2 SASEGT. The germline V and J ends were trimmed by 2 bases and 2 bases, with 9 bases remaining between them. This CDR3 contains 14 residues. CDR3 protein: CASSEKPTNTEAFF. The CDR3 DNA is TGTGCCAGCAGTGAAAAGCCGACAAACACTGAAGCTTTCTTT.

The gene calls are TRBV28 and TRBJ1-5, with TRBD1 matching 10 bases. J was trimmed by 7 bases and V by 5 bases; bases with no gene match: 8. This CDR3 has 15 amino acids. Germline assignment: CDR1 MDHEN and CDR2 SYDVKM. The CDR3 nucleotides are TGTGCCAGCAGTCCCGGGACAGGGGAAGGACAGCCCCAGCATTTT. Its translation: CASSPGTGEGQPQHF.

The chain recombines TRBV18 with TRBJ2-3, with a weak D call TRBD1 (6 bases). CDR3 size: 17 residues. Germline V gives CDR1 KGHSH, CDR2 LQKENI. The V end lost 1 base, the J end lost 0 bases, and 14 bases lay between the germline ends. The CDR3 spells CASSPRGTIASTDTQYF. CDR3 nucleotides: TGTGCCAGCTCACCACGGGGGACAATCGCTAGCACAGATACGCAGTATTTT.

There are a few counts of this clone. The V call is TRBV6-4, the J call TRBJ2-3; tentatively, D is TRBD2 (6 bases). The germline CDR1 and CDR2 sequences are MRHNA and SNTAGT. The CDR3 runs to 14 residues. V was pared by 5 bases and J by 0 bases, with 9 bases between. The CDR3 sequence: CASSSGTSTDTQYF. CDR3 nucleotide sequence: TGTGCCAGCAGTTCCGGGACTAGCACAGATACGCAGTATTTT.

The chain has TRBV30 and TRBJ1-1; the match to TRBD1 covers 9 bases. This CDR3 comprises 13 residues. V dropped 4 bases and J dropped 5; count of bases not matched to a gene: 5. Germline V gene lookup returns CDR1 GTSNPN and CDR2 SVGIG (reference sequence). The CDR3 nucleotides are TGTGCCTGGAACCTCGGACAGGGGACTGAAGCTTTCTTT. It yields the protein CAWNLGQGTEAFF.

The CDR3 DNA reads TGTGCCAGCAGCCCAAATTCCCCTAATAACTATGGCTACACCTTC. As protein: CASSPNSPNNYGYTF. The V gene is TRBV28, the J gene TRBJ1-2; D gene ambiguous. The CDR3 sequence is 15 residues long. V lost 6 bases and J lost 1, with 15 bases in between. The germline CDR1 and CDR2 sequences are MDHEN and SYDVKM.

The DNA of the CDR3 is TGTGCCAGCAGCTTAAGGACAGGGGCGGCTGAAAAACTGTTTTTT. Its translation: CASSLRTGAAEKLFF. V and J are TRBV7-9 and TRBJ1-4, with 9 positions matching TRBD1. V dropped 2 bases and J dropped 7; count of bases not matched to a gene: 5. The CDR3 is made up of 15 amino acids. Germline CDR1 reads SEHNR; CDR2 reads FQNEAQ (reference sequence).

The chain links TRBV15 to TRBJ2-5, with TRBD2 matching over 8 bases. The length of the CDR3 is 16 residues. V was clipped by 2 bases and J by 1 base; unmatched bases: 6. Per the germline V gene, CDR1 is LNHNV and CDR2 is YYDKDF (reference sequence). Here the CDR3 DNA reads TGTGCCACCAGCAGACCCCGAGCGGGGGCCCAAGAGACCCAGTACTTC. Residues: CATSRPRAGAQETQYF.

V and J are TRBV5-1 and TRBJ2-3; the D gene is possibly TRBD2 (6 bases). Trimming pared 7 bases from V and 1 base from J, leaving 16 bases between. In germline, CDR1 is SGHRS, CDR2 YFSETQ. The CDR3 has 15 residues. The CDR3 loop reads CASSLGGKGTDTQYF. The CDR3 DNA follows: TGCGCCAGCTCTCTAGGAGGGAAGGGCACAGATACGCAGTATTTT.

The gene calls are TRBV5-4 and TRBJ1-1; D gene unclear. This CDR3 region has 12 residues. CDR1 SGHNT and CDR2 YYREEE come from the germline V gene (reference sequence). Trimming left V 4 bases short and J 3 bases short, with 7 bases between. The chain's CDR3 is CASSQDYTEAFF. CDR3 nucleotides: TGTGCCAGCAGCCAGGACTACACTGAAGCTTTCTTT.

The rearrangement uses TRBV4-1 and TRBJ2-4; 8 positions agree with TRBD2. V was pared by 1 base and J by 0 bases, with 5 bases of the junction left unmatched. The V gene's germline CDR1 is MGHRA and CDR2 YSYEKL. The CDR3 is 17 amino acids. DNA for the CDR3: TGCGCCAGCAGCCAAGTTTTGCGGGAGGCAGCCAAAAACATTCAGTACTTC. As protein: CASSQVLREAAKNIQYF.

This chain joins TRBV27 and TRBJ2-4; TRBD1 matches 9 bases. The germline gives CDR1 MNHEY, CDR2 SMNVEV (reference sequence). V dropped 0 bases and J dropped 7; count of bases not matched to a gene: 7. The CDR3 contains 16 residues. The DNA for the CDR3 is TGTGCCAGCAGTTTATCCACAGGGGGCCAAAGGAACATTCAGTACTTC. Translating gives CASSLSTGGQRNIQYF.